This T cell receptor (beta chain) was recovered during a study of blood T cells in healthy people across ages. The table lists this clonotype with many counts. Then a second PCR, running roughly 7 to 11 cycles, was carried out with a sample-barcoded 5' primer and a J-beta primer mix. TCRdb analysed the 5' RACE reads with MiXCR anew, one entry per CDR3 protein. The sample records 650,000 to 800,000 distinct CDR3 sequences, roughly half being singletons. The CDR3 totals 14 residues. V trimming: 2 bases; J trimming: 7 bases; junction bases outside the gene matches: 9. CDR1 is DFQATT, CDR2 SNEGSKA, per germline (reference sequence).

The clonotype originates from a woman older than 75 in good health. What was sequenced was blood. The chain couples TRBV20-1 to TRBJ1-1, with TRBD1 identical over 8 bases. The chain's CDR3 is CSARIPGQDIEAFF. CDR3 DNA: TGCAGTGCTAGAATCCCGGGACAGGATATTGAAGCTTTCTTT.